Below are 6 T cell receptor beta chains sequenced from a single sample in a study of blood T cell repertoires in COVID-19. Profiled with immunoSEQ multiplex PCR; TCRdb holds only in-frame clones, not every one. This sample has 150,000 to 200,000 clones; about 81% occur once, and the top ten carry approximately 11%. Specimen: peripheral blood. Receptors originate from a human donor in a cohort sampled during active COVID-19.

V is TRBV28 and J is TRBJ2-2; D is perhaps TRBD2 (6 bases). From germline, CDR1 is MDHEN and CDR2 SYDVKM. V lost 7 bases to trimming and J lost 15 bases, with 18 bases between them. The CDR3 runs 12 residues. The DNA for the CDR3 is TGTGCCAGCACCCTAAGAACGGGGAGGTTGTTTTTT. Translation gives CASTLRTGRLFF.

The rearrangement links TRBV10-3 to TRBJ2-7, with D possibly being TRBD1 (6 bases). Between the trimmed V and J ends, which lost 4 bases and 2 bases, there was a span of 15 bases. The CDR3 spans 15 residues. Germline CDR1 and CDR2: ENHRY and SYGVKD. For the CDR3, the DNA is TGTGCCATCAGTGTGGACAGTTCCGTCCCCTACGAGCAGTACTTC. Protein sequence: CAISVDSSVPYEQYF.

V is TRBV7-6 and J is TRBJ1-1; D is perhaps TRBD1 (5 bases). Germline values: CDR1 SGHVS, CDR2 FNYEAQ. The V and J ends lost 4 bases and 0 bases respectively, with 18 bases between them. The CDR3 length is 17 residues. CDR3 bases: TGTGCCAGCAGCTCAGAGGTGGGGCGCCGGATGAACACTGAAGCTTTCTTT. Its translation: CASSSEVGRRMNTEAFF.

The V gene is TRBV11-2, the J gene TRBJ2-2; 8 bases line up with TRBD2. Germline CDR1 is SGHAT and CDR2 is FQNNGV. With V trimmed by 5 bases and J by 3 bases, 14 bases remained unmatched. The CDR3 runs to 18 residues. In nucleotides, the CDR3 is TGTGCCAGCAGCCAAGTTGGGTCGGGGGGGAAACACACCGGGGAGCTGTTTTTT. This codes for CASSQVGSGGKHTGELFF. Based on the CDR3 plus reference TRBV11-2 and TRBJ2-2, the full variable domain is EAGVAQSPRYKIIEKRQSVAFWCNPISGHATLYWYQQILGQGPKLLIQFQNNGVVDDSQLPKDRFSAERLKGVDSTLKIQPAKLEDSAVYLCASSQVGSGGKHTGELFFGEGSRLTVL.

This clone was recorded at least ten times. The gene calls are TRBV4-2 and TRBJ1-1, with TRBD1 identical over 9 bases. CDR3 length: 16 amino acids. Germline V gives CDR1 LGHNA, CDR2 YNFKEQ. V gave up 1 base and J gave up 11 bases; unmatched junction bases: 14. For the CDR3, the DNA is TGTGCCAGCAGCCAAGCCCCCGGGACAGGGACCCAATGGGCTTTCTTT. Protein sequence: CASSQAPGTGTQWAFF.

The chain links TRBV12-5 to TRBJ2-7; 8 positions agree with TRBD1. CDR3 size: 14 residues. The ends lost 1 base at V and 5 bases at J; junction bases unmatched: 4. Germline CDR1 and CDR2: LGHNT and FRNRAP. CDR3 bases: TGTGCTAGTGGTTTGGGGACAGGGTCCCACGAGCAGTACTTC. It is translated as CASGLGTGSHEQYF.